This T cell receptor (beta chain) was sequenced during a study of beta chain features in type 1 diabetes. Study overall: Age, gender and cell yields were alike across patients and healthy donors. The number of sorted cells examined across all samples was roughly 100,000,000. Overall study findings and caveats: All four CD4+ subsets from Type 1 diabetes patients carried moderately but significantly shorter TCRB CDR3s.

Once sorted, every population was more than 98% pure. CDR1 MDHEN and CDR2 SYDVKM come from the germline V gene. The CDR3 covers 13 residues. The ends were cut back, 5 bases at V and 1 base at J, with 8 bases in the middle. Only a few counts were recorded for this clone. Its cognate antigen is unknown. The entirety of the isolated RNA underwent reverse transcription, so expressed TCRB transcripts were sequenced. Roughly 3.5 million reads per sample on average were obtained from naive, central memory and regulatory T cell samples. The method was immunoSEQ multiplex PCR; TCRdb's version includes in-frame clones alone and lacks a portion of them. The sample lists around 100,000 clones, under 30% seen once, with 0.5% to 0.55% in the top ten.

This chain links TRBV28 with TRBJ2-5, with D tentatively TRBD1 (5 bases). The sequence was collected from a woman younger than 30 with type 1 diabetes. The sample was central memory CD4+ T cells from blood. The CDR3 nucleotides are TGTGCCAGCAGTCAGGACATCCAAGAGACCCAGTACTTC. Translated, it gives CASSQDIQETQYF.